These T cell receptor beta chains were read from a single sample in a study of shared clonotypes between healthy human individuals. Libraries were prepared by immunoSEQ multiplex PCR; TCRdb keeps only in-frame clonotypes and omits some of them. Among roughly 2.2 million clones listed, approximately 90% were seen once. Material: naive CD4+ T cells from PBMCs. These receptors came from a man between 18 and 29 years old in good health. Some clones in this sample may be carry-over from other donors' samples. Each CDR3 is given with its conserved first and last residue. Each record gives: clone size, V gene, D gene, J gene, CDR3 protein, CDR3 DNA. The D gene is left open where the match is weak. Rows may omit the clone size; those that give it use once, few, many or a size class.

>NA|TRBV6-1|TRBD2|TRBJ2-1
CASSDAGTSSYNEQFF
TGTGCCAGCAGTGACGCCGGGACTAGCTCATACAATGAGCAGTTCTTC
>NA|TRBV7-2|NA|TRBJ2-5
CASSLPGGRETQYF
TGTGCCAGCAGCTTGCCCGGGGGGCGAGAGACCCAGTACTTC
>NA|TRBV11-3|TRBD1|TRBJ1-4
CASSPTWTGGEKLFF
TGTGCCAGCAGCCCCACTTGGACAGGAGGTGAAAAACTGTTTTTT
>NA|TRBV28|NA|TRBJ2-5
CASSRTTSGETQYF
TGTGCCAGCAGCCGGACAACCAGCGGGGAGACCCAGTACTTC
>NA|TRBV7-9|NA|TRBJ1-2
CASSFYQANYGYTF
TGTGCCAGCAGCTTTTACCAGGCTAACTATGGCTACACCTTC
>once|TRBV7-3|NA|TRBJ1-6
CASSLTGSGDSPLHF
TGTGCCAGCAGCTTAACTGGATCTGGTGATTCACCCCTCCACTTT
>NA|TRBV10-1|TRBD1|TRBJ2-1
CASSVNPRGSSYNEQFF
TGCGCCAGCAGTGTAAACCCCAGGGGGAGCTCCTACAATGAGCAGTTCTTC
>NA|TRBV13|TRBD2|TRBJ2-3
CASSSREGADTQYF
TGTGCCAGCAGCTCCCGGGAGGGCGCAGATACGCAGTATTTT
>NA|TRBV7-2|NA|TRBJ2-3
CASSPSTDTQYF
TGTGCCAGCAGCCCCTCCACAGATACGCAGTATTTT
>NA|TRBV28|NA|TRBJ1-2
CASRTTGTGAYGYTF
TGTGCCAGCAGGACCACAGGGACGGGGGCCTATGGCTACACCTTC
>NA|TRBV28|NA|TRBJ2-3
CASSFGGTSTDTQYF
TGTGCCAGCAGTTTTGGCGGGACGAGCACAGATACGCAGTATTTT
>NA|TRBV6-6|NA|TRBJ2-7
CASRPTSFDEQYF
TGTGCCAGCAGGCCAACTAGCTTCGACGAGCAGTACTTC
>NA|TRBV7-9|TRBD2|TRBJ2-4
CASSLVRGGAKNIQYF
TGTGCCAGCAGCTTAGTCCGGGGGGGTGCCAAAAACATTCAGTACTTC
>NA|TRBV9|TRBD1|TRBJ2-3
CASSVGSGQGTDTQYF
TGTGCCAGCAGCGTAGGATCGGGACAGGGCACAGATACGCAGTATTTT
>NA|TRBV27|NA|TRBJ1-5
CASSLSYSQWGYSNQPQHF
TGTGCCAGCAGTTTATCTTACAGCCAGTGGGGATATAGCAATCAGCCCCAGCATTTT
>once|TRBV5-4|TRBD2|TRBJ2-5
CASSQGTSGRGETQYF
TGTGCCAGCAGCCAAGGGACTAGCGGGAGGGGAGAGACCCAGTACTTC
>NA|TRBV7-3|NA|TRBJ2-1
CARSLGGASYNEQFF
TGTGCCCGCAGCTTGGGTGGAGCTTCCTACAATGAGCAGTTCTTC
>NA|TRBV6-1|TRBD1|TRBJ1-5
CASSIEQGLHQPQHF
TGTGCCAGCAGTATCGAACAGGGGCTTCATCAGCCCCAGCATTTT
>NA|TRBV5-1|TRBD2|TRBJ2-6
CASSLTGLAGVGANVLTF
TGCGCCAGCAGCTTAACGGGACTAGCGGGAGTTGGGGCCAACGTCCTGACTTTC
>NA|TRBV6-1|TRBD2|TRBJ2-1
CASPSGLADNEQFF
TGTGCCAGCCCGTCGGGACTAGCGGACAATGAGCAGTTCTTC
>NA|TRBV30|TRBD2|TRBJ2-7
CAWSHLAGDWTYEQYF
TGTGCCTGGAGTCACCTAGCGGGAGATTGGACCTACGAGCAGTACTTC
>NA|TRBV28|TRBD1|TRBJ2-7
CASRRQGRHEQYF
TGTGCCAGCAGACGACAGGGTCGGCACGAGCAGTACTTC
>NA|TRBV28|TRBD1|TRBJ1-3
CASSFTGDISGNTIYF
TGTGCCAGCAGTTTTACAGGGGACATCTCTGGAAACACCATATATTTT
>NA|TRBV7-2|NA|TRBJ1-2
CASSLTWQGNGYTF
TGTGCCAGCAGCCTAACATGGCAGGGAAATGGCTACACCTTC
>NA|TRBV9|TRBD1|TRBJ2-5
CASSVALQGTGQETQYF
TGTGCCAGCAGCGTAGCGCTTCAGGGGACAGGGCAGGAGACCCAGTACTTC
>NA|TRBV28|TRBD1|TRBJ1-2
CAIPTGTANYGYTF
TGTGCCATCCCTACCGGGACAGCGAACTATGGCTACACCTTC
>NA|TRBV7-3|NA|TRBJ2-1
CASSLESYNEQFF
TGTGCCAGCAGCTTAGAGTCCTACAATGAGCAGTTCTTC
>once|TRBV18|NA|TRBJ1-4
CASSPQGTANEKLFF
TGTGCCAGCTCACCCCAAGGGACGGCTAATGAAAAACTGTTTTTT
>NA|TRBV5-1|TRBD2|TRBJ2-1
CASSLDPSGNEQFF
TGCGCCAGCAGCTTGGACCCTAGCGGCAATGAGCAGTTCTTC
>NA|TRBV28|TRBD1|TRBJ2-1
CASRPGTGRLFEQFF
TGTGCCAGCAGACCCGGGACAGGCCGGCTTTTTGAGCAGTTCTTC
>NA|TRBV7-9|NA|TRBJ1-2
CASSLATRSYGYTF
TGTGCCAGCAGCTTAGCCACCAGGAGCTATGGCTACACCTTC
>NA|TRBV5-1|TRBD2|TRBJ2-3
CASSGSSGLVGYF
TGCGCCAGCAGCGGATCCTCGGGACTAGTCGGGTATTTT
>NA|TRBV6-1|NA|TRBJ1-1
CASSEPTGYNTEAFF
TGTGCCAGCAGTGAACCAACAGGCTATAACACTGAAGCTTTCTTT
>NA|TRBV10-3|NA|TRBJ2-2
CAISLDPLGELFF
TGTGCCATCAGCCTGGACCCGCTGGGGGAGCTGTTTTTT
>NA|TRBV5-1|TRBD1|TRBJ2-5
CASSLKTGIETQYF
TGCGCCAGCAGCTTAAAGACAGGGATAGAGACCCAGTACTTC
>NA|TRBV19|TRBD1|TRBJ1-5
CASRRSNRGSNQPQHF
TGTGCCAGTAGGAGAAGCAACAGGGGGAGCAATCAGCCCCAGCATTTT
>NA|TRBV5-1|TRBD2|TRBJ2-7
CASSTGTNSYEQYF
TGCGCCAGCAGTACCGGGACTAACTCCTACGAGCAGTACTTC
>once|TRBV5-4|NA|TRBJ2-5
CASSFAGGEGAQYF
TGTGCCAGCAGCTTTGCGGGCGGAGAAGGGGCCCAGTACTTC
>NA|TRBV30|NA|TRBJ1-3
CAWSRGGSGNTIYF
TGTGCCTGGAGTCGGGGCGGCTCTGGAAACACCATATATTTT
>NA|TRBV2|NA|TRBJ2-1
CASRRAGNEQFF
TGTGCCAGCCGCCGGGCGGGCAATGAGCAGTTCTTC
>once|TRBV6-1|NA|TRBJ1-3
CASSPRQAGNTIYF
TGTGCCAGCAGCCCCCGACAGGCTGGAAACACCATATATTTT
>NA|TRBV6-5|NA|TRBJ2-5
CASRPQIQETQYF
TGTGCCAGCAGGCCACAGATCCAAGAGACCCAGTACTTC
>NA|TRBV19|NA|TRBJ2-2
CASSRAGAGSTGELFF
TGTGCCAGTAGTAGGGCAGGGGCTGGGAGTACCGGGGAGCTGTTTTTT
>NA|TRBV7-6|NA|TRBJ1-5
CASSSSWAQPQHF
TGTGCCAGCAGCTCCTCGTGGGCCCAGCCCCAGCATTTT
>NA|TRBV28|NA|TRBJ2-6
CASSLPPSGANVLTF
TGTGCCAGCAGTTTACCCCCCTCTGGGGCCAACGTCCTGACTTTC
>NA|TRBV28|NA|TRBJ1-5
CASSLGGRSNQPQHF
TGTGCCAGCAGTTTAGGGGGAAGGAGCAATCAGCCCCAGCATTTT